This TCR beta chain was sequenced in a study of molecular identifiers for immune sequencing clone quantification (dated by TCRdb to 2017 to 2018). The study in broad terms: For a replicate experiment, RNA from around 20,000 or 99,000 naive CD8 T cells was divided into five aliquots, and four of the five aliquots were sequenced. The study was a methods study using CD8 T cells to benchmark molecular-identifier clustering-based TCR repertoire sequencing (MIDCIRS) and TCR RNA copy counting.

Libraries of naive CD8 T cells were built from approximately 20,000 to 980,000 sorted cells, with 10%, 30% or 50% of the purified RNA used. On a BD FACSAria II, naive CD8 T cells were FACS-sorted as CD8+CD4-CCR7+CD45RA+ and collected into RLT Plus buffer. Approximately 9 TCR copies' worth of Jurkat RNA were spiked into roughly 19,000-1,000,000 naive CD8 T cell samples to test detection sensitivity. CD8 T cells were enriched with RosetteSep CD8+ T Cell Enrichment Cocktail and Ficoll-Paque, followed by ACK red cell lysis. From the cysteine through the phenylalanine, the CDR3 covers 14 amino acids. The DNA shown is the 42-base CDR3, in frame from base 1. The germline V gene (reference sequence) supplies CDR1 LNHDA and CDR2 SQIVND. Libraries were prepared through PCR. TCRdb lists the instrument as NextSeq 500. Preparation of bulk TCR libraries followed a previously described approach, with the TCR primers listed in Table S5. Total RNA was purified with the Qiagen AllPrep DNA/RNA kit. Before analysis, reads from multiple sequencing runs of one library were combined. Per the authors' processing: Reads were retained only if the reads had an exact TCR constant sequence, and the retained reads were trimmed to 150 nt and grouped according to their 12-nt molecular barcodes. Reads within each barcode group were sub-clustered using a 15% Levenshtein threshold, and quality-weighted consensus sequences were constructed for each RNA molecule. Non-functional sequences were discarded, and so were lower-count sequences lying one edit away from another sequence. On the basis of fitting two negative binomial distributions, barcode sub-clusters with fewer than 20% of the maximum read count were discarded. The public reads were reprocessed in TCRdb via fastp at Q25 and MiXCR, keeping in-frame beta chains. CDR3 protein duplicates are merged, each entry listing the most common genes and DNA. Here the V and J calls rest on TCRdb's processing, not on the authors' analysis. This sample holds 460,000 or so distinct CDR3 sequences; about 25% were observed only once. Around 0.8% of the sample is held by the ten biggest clonotypes.

Notes on this clonotype: What antigen it recognizes has not been identified. At one end the junction does not follow the germline gene, possibly because of a read error.

The investigation overall reported the following: A single cell's worth of spiked-in Jurkat TCR RNA was reported detectable even among one million naive CD8 T cells. Clones above 20 RNA copies held over 98% of molecules in CMV-specific effector cells but under 1% in naive cells. Spiked-in Jurkat TCR RNA (approximately 10 copies' worth), which is not part of the donor repertoire, was contained in the naive libraries. Modeling indicated about 3 TCR RNA copies recovered per cell, compared with about 9.4 by digital PCR, which implies a capture efficiency of about 31%. When barcode sub-clustering was omitted, TCR diversity was inflated by chimeric consensus sequences, with chimeras reaching as high as 47%. Identical TCR molecules sharing a barcode could cause highly expanded clone sizes to be underestimated.

Sequenced sample: naive CD8+ T cells from blood, with Jurkat cell RNA spiked in. According to the study, the label for this sample's cell subset or site signals: FACS-sorted CD8+CD4-CCR7+CD45RA+ naive T cells. Recombination linked TRBV19 to TRBJ2-7; no D gene call is confident. This TCR came from a human donor in good health. Some libraries in this study had Jurkat cell RNA spiked in. The CDR3 here reads CASSLGFRGNEQHF. The sequence in DNA is TGTGCCAGTAGTTTGGGATTTCGAGGTAACGAGCAGCACTTC.